The sample holds one count of the clone carrying this T cell receptor beta chain. This entry belongs to a study of cytomegalovirus exposure and HLA in healthy donors. Generated by immunoSEQ multiplex PCR, the TCRdb table keeps only in-frame clones and is missing some. The table records 65,000 to 100,000 clones, 93% of them present only once. Trimming at V came to 0 bases and at J to 7 bases, leaving 3 bases not matched to a gene. The CDR3 has 14 amino acids. The germline V gene has CDR1 SGHRS and CDR2 YFSETQ. Sequenced input: PBMCs. The chain couples TRBV5-1 to TRBJ2-1, with TRBD1 matching 8 bases. The clonotype was recovered from a woman aged 25 to 39 in good health and CMV-seronegative. The CDR3 loop reads CASSLGDRYNEQFF. In DNA form, the CDR3 reads TGCGCCAGCAGCTTGGGGGACAGGTATAATGAGCAGTTCTTC. The whole variable domain, remainder taken from reference TRBV5-1 and TRBJ2-1, is KAGVTQTPRYLIKTRGQQVTLSCSPISGHRSVSWYQQTPGQGLQFLFEYFSETQRNKGNFPGRFSGRQFSNSRSEMNVSTLELGDSALYLCASSLGDRYNEQFFGPGTRLTVL.